A selection of T cell receptor beta chains follows, all from one sample in a study of shared clonotypes between healthy human individuals. This table comes from immunoSEQ multiplex PCR, and its TCRdb copy is limited to in-frame clones, with some not included. Among 2 million to 2.5 million clones listed, roughly 92% were seen once. Specimen: naive CD4+ T cells from PBMCs. The receptor set was obtained from a man aged 18 to 30 in good health. Some clones in this sample may be carry-over from other donors' samples. Each CDR3 is given with its conserved first and last residue. Each record gives: J gene, clone size, V gene, D gene, CDR3 DNA, CDR3 protein. The D gene is left open where the match is weak. The size field is filled for only some rows; it gives once, few, many or a size class.

J gene: TRBJ2-3
clone size: NA
V gene: TRBV5-1
D gene: TRBD2
CDR3 DNA: TGCGCCAGCAGCCCGACGGCTAGCGGGAGTCCCACAGATACGCAGTATTTT
CDR3 protein: CASSPTASGSPTDTQYF

J gene: TRBJ2-7
clone size: NA
V gene: TRBV27
D gene: NA
CDR3 DNA: TGTGCCAGCAGTGCCTCGGGACCGGAGGGCCTCGAGCAGTACTTC
CDR3 protein: CASSASGPEGLEQYF

J gene: TRBJ1-2
clone size: once
V gene: TRBV28
D gene: NA
CDR3 DNA: TGTGCCAGCACCATCCCCGGGTATGGCTACACCTTC
CDR3 protein: CASTIPGYGYTF

J gene: TRBJ2-7
clone size: NA
V gene: TRBV19
D gene: TRBD1
CDR3 DNA: TGTGCCAGTAGTACTGCTGGGACAGGGGGCATCCACGAGCAGTACTTC
CDR3 protein: CASSTAGTGGIHEQYF

J gene: TRBJ2-3
clone size: NA
V gene: TRBV15
D gene: NA
CDR3 DNA: TGTGCCACCAGCAGAGGCCCCCCGGATACGCAGTATTTT
CDR3 protein: CATSRGPPDTQYF

J gene: TRBJ1-1
clone size: NA
V gene: TRBV7-2
D gene: NA
CDR3 DNA: TGTGCCAGCAGCCCGCGGTACGGGATCGGGAGCGGGAACACTGAAGCTTTCTTT
CDR3 protein: CASSPRYGIGSGNTEAFF

J gene: TRBJ1-1
clone size: NA
V gene: TRBV5-4
D gene: NA
CDR3 DNA: TGTGCCAGCAGCTTGAAAGACAAAGCTTTCTTT
CDR3 protein: CASSLKDKAFF

J gene: TRBJ2-3
clone size: NA
V gene: TRBV9
D gene: TRBD2
CDR3 DNA: TGTGCCAGCAGCGTAGGGGGGATTGCGGGAGGGCCGCCAGATACGCAGTATTTT
CDR3 protein: CASSVGGIAGGPPDTQYF

J gene: TRBJ2-7
clone size: NA
V gene: TRBV5-6
D gene: NA
CDR3 DNA: TGTGCCAGCAGCTTGGACAGGATAACCTACGAGCAGTACTTC
CDR3 protein: CASSLDRITYEQYF

J gene: TRBJ1-2
clone size: NA
V gene: TRBV10-3
D gene: NA
CDR3 DNA: TGTGCCATCAGTGAGTCAACAACTAGTGGCGGGGAGTCAGGCTACACCTTC
CDR3 protein: CAISESTTSGGESGYTF

J gene: TRBJ2-5
clone size: NA
V gene: TRBV6-1
D gene: NA
CDR3 DNA: TGTGCCAGCAGTGACTGGAACCAAGAGACCCAGTACTTC
CDR3 protein: CASSDWNQETQYF

J gene: TRBJ1-1
clone size: once
V gene: TRBV5-1
D gene: NA
CDR3 DNA: TGCGCCAGCAGCTCGGCAGGGGCCCAGGCGAACACTGAAGCTTTCTTT
CDR3 protein: CASSSAGAQANTEAFF

J gene: TRBJ1-2
clone size: NA
V gene: TRBV30
D gene: NA
CDR3 DNA: TGTGCCTGGAGATCCGGAGGTTCAATTCTCTATGGCTACACCTTC
CDR3 protein: CAWRSGGSILYGYTF

J gene: TRBJ2-5
clone size: NA
V gene: TRBV13
D gene: TRBD2
CDR3 DNA: TGTGCCAGCAGCCTACTAGCGGGAGGTTGGGAGACCCAGTACTTC
CDR3 protein: CASSLLAGGWETQYF

J gene: TRBJ2-6
clone size: NA
V gene: TRBV5-1
D gene: NA
CDR3 DNA: TGCGCCAGCAGCTGGGACCCTACCGGGGCCAACGTCCTGACTTTC
CDR3 protein: CASSWDPTGANVLTF

J gene: TRBJ2-3
clone size: NA
V gene: TRBV4-1
D gene: TRBD1
CDR3 DNA: TGCGCCAGCAGCCGGAACGACAGGGAGACAGATACGCAGTATTTT
CDR3 protein: CASSRNDRETDTQYF

J gene: TRBJ2-5
clone size: NA
V gene: TRBV18
D gene: NA
CDR3 DNA: TGTGCCAGCTCACCCCGTAGTCCTGAGACCCAGTACTTC
CDR3 protein: CASSPRSPETQYF

J gene: TRBJ2-5
clone size: NA
V gene: TRBV7-8
D gene: TRBD1
CDR3 DNA: TGTGCCAGCAGCCCCTCGACAGGGAGAGAGACCCAGTACTTC
CDR3 protein: CASSPSTGRETQYF

J gene: TRBJ2-7
clone size: NA
V gene: TRBV7-8
D gene: TRBD2
CDR3 DNA: TGTGCCAGCAGCTTAGATCTAGCGGGACCTCTAGAGCAGTACTTC
CDR3 protein: CASSLDLAGPLEQYF

J gene: TRBJ2-3
clone size: NA
V gene: TRBV28
D gene: NA
CDR3 DNA: TGTGCCAGCAGTGCGGACTCCACAGATACGCAGTATTTT
CDR3 protein: CASSADSTDTQYF

J gene: TRBJ2-2
clone size: NA
V gene: TRBV7-7
D gene: TRBD2
CDR3 DNA: TGTGCCAGCGGACTAGTCGCCACCGGGGAGCTGTTTTTT
CDR3 protein: CASGLVATGELFF

J gene: TRBJ2-5
clone size: NA
V gene: TRBV5-4
D gene: TRBD1
CDR3 DNA: TGTGCCAGCAGCTTGGGGCAGGGGGCCGGAGAGACCCAGTACTTC
CDR3 protein: CASSLGQGAGETQYF

J gene: TRBJ2-7
clone size: NA
V gene: TRBV18
D gene: NA
CDR3 DNA: TGTGCCAGCTCACCATCGGGCAGGGAGCACGAGCAGTACTTC
CDR3 protein: CASSPSGREHEQYF

J gene: TRBJ2-2
clone size: NA
V gene: TRBV7-8
D gene: TRBD2
CDR3 DNA: TGTGCCAGCAGCTTAAGGGAGACTAGCGGGAGGCCTCTGGGGACCGGGGAGCTGTTTTTT
CDR3 protein: CASSLRETSGRPLGTGELFF

J gene: TRBJ2-6
clone size: NA
V gene: TRBV7-3
D gene: NA
CDR3 DNA: TGTGCCACGGGAAGCCCCCCCTCTGGAGCCAACGTCCTGACTTTC
CDR3 protein: CATGSPPSGANVLTF

J gene: TRBJ2-7
clone size: NA
V gene: TRBV5-1
D gene: NA
CDR3 DNA: TGCGCCAGCAGCATGGACCCCCAAAACGAGCAGTACTTC
CDR3 protein: CASSMDPQNEQYF

J gene: TRBJ2-6
clone size: NA
V gene: TRBV7-9
D gene: NA
CDR3 DNA: TGTGCCAGCAGCTCGCGTGGGGCTAGGGACCTCCCTGGGGCCAACGTCCTGACTTTC
CDR3 protein: CASSSRGARDLPGANVLTF

J gene: TRBJ2-1
clone size: NA
V gene: TRBV7-3
D gene: TRBD2
CDR3 DNA: TGTGCCAGCAGCGGCACCGGGACTAGCACCACCAATGAGCAGTTCTTC
CDR3 protein: CASSGTGTSTTNEQFF

J gene: TRBJ1-2
clone size: once
V gene: TRBV28
D gene: NA
CDR3 DNA: TGTGCCAGTTTGGGGGCAACTAACTATGGCTACACCTTC
CDR3 protein: CASLGATNYGYTF

J gene: TRBJ1-5
clone size: NA
V gene: TRBV19
D gene: TRBD1
CDR3 DNA: TGTGCCAGTAGTATGGCTCAGGGGGGAAGCAATCAGCCCCAGCATTTT
CDR3 protein: CASSMAQGGSNQPQHF

J gene: TRBJ2-1
clone size: NA
V gene: TRBV9
D gene: TRBD1
CDR3 DNA: TGTGCCAGCAGCGGACAGGGGGTGGGGTACAATGAGCAGTTCTTC
CDR3 protein: CASSGQGVGYNEQFF

J gene: TRBJ2-1
clone size: NA
V gene: TRBV28
D gene: TRBD2
CDR3 DNA: TGTGCCAGCAGGGGTAGCGGGATTAGGTATGAGCAGTTCTTC
CDR3 protein: CASRGSGIRYEQFF

J gene: TRBJ2-7
clone size: NA
V gene: TRBV18
D gene: NA
CDR3 DNA: TGTGCCAGCTCACCATCGGTTCTGTACGAGCAGTACTTC
CDR3 protein: CASSPSVLYEQYF

J gene: TRBJ2-5
clone size: NA
V gene: TRBV5-1
D gene: TRBD1
CDR3 DNA: TGCGCCAGCAGCTCTCTGACAGGGCTTCAAGAGACCCAGTACTTC
CDR3 protein: CASSSLTGLQETQYF

J gene: TRBJ2-7
clone size: NA
V gene: TRBV7-2
D gene: TRBD2
CDR3 DNA: TGTGCCAGCAGCCCCGGACTAGCGGCGTCTTACGAGCAGTACTTC
CDR3 protein: CASSPGLAASYEQYF

J gene: TRBJ1-2
clone size: NA
V gene: TRBV15
D gene: NA
CDR3 DNA: TGTGCCACCAGCAGTGGCTATGGCTACACCTTC
CDR3 protein: CATSSGYGYTF

J gene: TRBJ2-2
clone size: NA
V gene: TRBV7-2
D gene: TRBD2
CDR3 DNA: TGTGCCAGCAGCTTACTGGGACTAGACATCACCGGGGAGCTGTTTTTT
CDR3 protein: CASSLLGLDITGELFF

J gene: TRBJ1-3
clone size: NA
V gene: TRBV28
D gene: NA
CDR3 DNA: TGTGCCAGCAGCCCCCGAAAGTTTACTGCACCAGGAAACACCATATATTTT
CDR3 protein: CASSPRKFTAPGNTIYF

J gene: TRBJ2-7
clone size: NA
V gene: TRBV7-9
D gene: NA
CDR3 DNA: TGTGCCAGCAGCGCGGCGGGTTACGAGCAGTACTTC
CDR3 protein: CASSAAGYEQYF

J gene: TRBJ2-3
clone size: NA
V gene: TRBV9
D gene: TRBD2
CDR3 DNA: TGTGCCAGCAGCGTCCCTCTACCGGGACTAGCGGGAGAGGTAGATACGCAGTATTTT
CDR3 protein: CASSVPLPGLAGEVDTQYF

J gene: TRBJ1-2
clone size: NA
V gene: TRBV6-6
D gene: NA
CDR3 DNA: TGTGCCAGCGAGCCCCAAGGAGGGGTTCACGGCGGCTACACCTTC
CDR3 protein: CASEPQGGVHGGYTF

J gene: TRBJ2-1
clone size: NA
V gene: TRBV29-1
D gene: NA
CDR3 DNA: TGCAGCGTTCTCGATCCCGTCCCGTTCTTC
CDR3 protein: CSVLDPVPFF

J gene: TRBJ2-1
clone size: NA
V gene: TRBV29-1
D gene: NA
CDR3 DNA: TGCAGCGTTGAAGAGGGGCGGGGAAGCTCCTACAATGAGCAGTTCTTC
CDR3 protein: CSVEEGRGSSYNEQFF

J gene: TRBJ1-5
clone size: NA
V gene: TRBV7-3
D gene: NA
CDR3 DNA: TGTGCCCGCTCGATAGGGGTCCCAAGTCAGCCCCAGCATTTT
CDR3 protein: CARSIGVPSQPQHF

J gene: TRBJ1-1
clone size: NA
V gene: TRBV7-3
D gene: NA
CDR3 DNA: TGTGCCAGCAGCTTAAGTGGCAGGGTGGTGAACACTGAAGCTTTCTTT
CDR3 protein: CASSLSGRVVNTEAFF

J gene: TRBJ2-2
clone size: NA
V gene: TRBV10-3
D gene: TRBD1
CDR3 DNA: TGTGCCATCAGTGAGTCTAGGACAGGGGGCACCGGGGAGCTGTTTTTT
CDR3 protein: CAISESRTGGTGELFF

J gene: TRBJ2-7
clone size: NA
V gene: TRBV5-1
D gene: TRBD2
CDR3 DNA: TGCGCCAGTAAAGCTAGCGGACTCTCCTACGAGCAGTACTTC
CDR3 protein: CASKASGLSYEQYF